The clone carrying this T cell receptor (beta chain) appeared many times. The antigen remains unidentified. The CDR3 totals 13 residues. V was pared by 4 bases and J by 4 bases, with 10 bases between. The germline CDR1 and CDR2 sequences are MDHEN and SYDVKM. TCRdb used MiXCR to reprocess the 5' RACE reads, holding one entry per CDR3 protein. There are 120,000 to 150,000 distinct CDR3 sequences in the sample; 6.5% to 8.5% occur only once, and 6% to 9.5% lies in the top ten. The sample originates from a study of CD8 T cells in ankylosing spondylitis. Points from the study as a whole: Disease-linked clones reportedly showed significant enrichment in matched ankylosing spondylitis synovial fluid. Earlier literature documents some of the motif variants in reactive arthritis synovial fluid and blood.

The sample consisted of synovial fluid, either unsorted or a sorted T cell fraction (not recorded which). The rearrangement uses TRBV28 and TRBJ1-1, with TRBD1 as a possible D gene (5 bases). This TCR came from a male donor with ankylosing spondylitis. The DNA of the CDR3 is TGTGCCAGCAGTTCCGGGACCTTCACTGAAGCTTTCTTT. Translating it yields CASSSGTFTEAFF.